This T cell receptor (beta chain) emerged from a study of T cell responses to AZD1222 COVID-19 vaccine. The method was immunoSEQ multiplex PCR; TCRdb's version includes in-frame clones alone and lacks a portion of them. There are some 200,000 clones in the sample; roughly 92% occur only once, and about 1% lies in the top ten. Sequenced here: peripheral blood, sampled 28 days after the second AZD1222 dose. The source of this sequence is an adult who received the AZD1222 COVID-19 vaccine.

CDR3 DNA: TGTGCCAGCAGTTACTCCCGACAGGGAAGCAATCAGCCCCAGCATTTT. As protein: CASSYSRQGSNQPQHF. The rearrangement links TRBV6-6 to TRBJ1-5, with TRBD1 identical over 7 bases. The CDR3 contains 16 residues. Germline trimming cut 0 bases from V and 1 base from J; bases unmatched to any gene: 3. Germline V CDR1 and CDR2: MNHNY, SVGAGI (reference sequence).